The 4 T cell receptor beta chains given below trace back to one sample, sequenced in a study of identifying expanded T cells in peripheral blood. Only in-frame clones appear in the TCRdb table, and some are missing; sequencing was by immunoSEQ multiplex PCR. The sample records about 50,000 clones, approximately 79% being singletons. The sample consisted of blood. Every receptor here comes from a person between 18 and 70 years old in good health.

The chain uses TRBV25-1 and TRBJ2-5, with a possible D match to TRBD2 (5 bases). The V end was cut by 3 bases, the J end by 5 bases, with 19 bases between. The CDR3 is 16 residues long. Per the germline V gene, CDR1 is MGHDK and CDR2 is SYGVNS. The CDR3 is CASSDGNIRRTETQYF. CDR3 bases: TGTGCCAGCAGTGACGGAAATATCCGGAGGACGGAGACCCAGTACTTC.

This clone was observed a single time. The chain has TRBV7-2 and TRBJ2-3; TRBD2 aligns across 7 bases. This CDR3 has 14 residues. Germline CDR1 is SGHTA and CDR2 is FQGNSA. J gave up 1 base and V 6 bases, and 4 bases lay outside the gene matches. In DNA, the CDR3 is TGTGCCAGCAGAACTCTAGCGGGCACAGATACGCAGTATTTT. It is translated as CASRTLAGTDTQYF.

The chain combines TRBV7-2 with TRBJ2-5; 12 bases map to TRBD2. The CDR3 is 17 residues long. Germline V gene lookup returns CDR1 SGHTA and CDR2 FQGNSA. V shed 1 base and J 5 bases; nucleotides not matched to a gene: 8. The CDR3 DNA is TGTGCCAGCAGCTTAGAGGGGCGACTAGCGGGAGTTGAGACCCAGTACTTC. It specifies CASSLEGRLAGVETQYF.

This clone was observed once. The J gene is TRBJ1-2, the V gene TRBV7-9; 8 nucleotides agree with TRBD1. CDR3 size: 14 residues. CDR1 and CDR2 (germline): SEHNR, FQNEAQ (reference sequence). Trimming took 5 bases from V and 2 from J; bases not matched to a gene: 4. The CDR3 sequence: CASSTTGANYGYTF. CDR3 coding DNA: TGTGCCAGCAGCACGACAGGGGCAAACTATGGCTACACCTTC.